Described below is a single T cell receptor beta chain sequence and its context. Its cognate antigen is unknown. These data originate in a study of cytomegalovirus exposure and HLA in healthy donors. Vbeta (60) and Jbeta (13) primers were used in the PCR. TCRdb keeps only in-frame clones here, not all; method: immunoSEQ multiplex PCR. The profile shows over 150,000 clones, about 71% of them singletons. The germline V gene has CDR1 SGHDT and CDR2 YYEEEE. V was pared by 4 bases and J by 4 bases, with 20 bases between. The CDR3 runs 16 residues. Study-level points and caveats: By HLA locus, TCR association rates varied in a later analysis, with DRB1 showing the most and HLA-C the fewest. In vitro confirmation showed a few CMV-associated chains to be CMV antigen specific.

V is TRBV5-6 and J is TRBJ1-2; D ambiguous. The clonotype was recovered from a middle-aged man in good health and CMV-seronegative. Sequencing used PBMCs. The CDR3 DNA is TGTGCCAGCAGCGAACCGACCACTTCAGCAGGCTATGGCTACACCTTC. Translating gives CASSEPTTSAGYGYTF.